What follows describes a single T cell receptor (beta chain). Its target is not known. 13 Jbeta primers and 60 Vbeta primers were used for the PCR. Sequenced by immunoSEQ multiplex PCR; TCRdb stores in-frame clones only, minus some. The table includes about 130,000 clones, 74% detected once. J was trimmed by 4 bases and V by 5 bases; bases with no gene match: 8. The CDR3 runs 16 residues. CDR1 is LNHDA, CDR2 SQIVND, per germline (reference sequence). This sample is drawn from a study of cytomegalovirus exposure and HLA in healthy donors. Study results and limitations: Productive rates of about 87% or about 30% were seen for most TCR beta V segments in an earlier analysis. As a later analysis showed, a missense DCLRE1C variant was linked to trimming of TCR beta V- and J-genes.

The sequenced sample was PBMCs. The sequence was obtained from a woman aged 45-65 years in good health and CMV-seropositive. The chain links TRBV19 to TRBJ2-2, with 9 positions matching TRBD1. The chain's CDR3 is CASSARDRATTGELFF. The CDR3 DNA reads as TGTGCCAGTAGTGCCCGGGACAGGGCTACCACCGGGGAGCTGTTTTTT.